This TCR beta chain is from a study of identical twins. Germline V gene sequence: CDR1 ENHRY, CDR2 SYGVKD. The V and J ends lost 0 bases and 0 bases respectively, with 7 bases between them. The CDR3 covers 15 residues. Regarding the study as a whole: Among out-of-frame alpha sequences shared by twins, low generation probability occurred in excess. Within beta out-of-frame sequences, the excess sharing observed between twins was weaker.

TCRdb passed the 5' RACE reads through MiXCR, listing each CDR3 protein once. The sample shows about 280,000 distinct CDR3 sequences, about 8.1% of them seen only once. A word on this clonotype: The antigen remains undetermined.

Separately, the same data were catalogued under a study of yellow fever vaccine responses in identical twins.

This chain uses TRBV10-3 with TRBJ2-3; D gene ambiguous. This sequence originates from a young woman in good health. The sequencing input was memory (CD45RO+) T cells sorted from blood. As DNA, the CDR3 is TGTGCCATCAGTGAGTCCCGTGCTAGCACAGATACGCAGTATTTT. The encoded protein is CAISESRASTDTQYF.